Below are 19 T cell receptor beta chains sequenced from a single sample in a study of identical twins (dated by TCRdb to the mid-2010s). Library construction relied on 5' RACE. Sequencing took place on an Illumina HiSeq 2000. The public sequencing data were trimmed at Q25 with fastp and processed into clonotypes with MiXCR by TCRdb, which kept only in-frame beta chains. Identical CDR3 protein sequences are pooled into one entry, listed with their most common genes and DNA. The sample contains 500,000 to 650,000 distinct CDR3 sequences, around 7.5% of them found a single time. The ten largest clonotypes hold about 1.5% of the sample. This sample also appeared in a second study, on yellow fever vaccine responses in identical twins.

The source material was PBMCs. The receptors were sampled from a woman aged 18-29 years in good health.

As regards this clonotype: Just one base apart from a much larger clone, this may be a read error. The chain uses TRBV12-3 or TRBV12-4 and TRBJ2-7; TRBD1 matches 7 bases. The CDR3 runs to 14 residues. This chain's CDR3 is CASNLQGFVYEQYF. In DNA, the CDR3 is TGTGCCAGCAATTTACAGGGGTTTGTCTACGAGCAGTACTTC.

This clonotype has a count of ten or more. The gene calls are TRBV12-3 or TRBV12-4 and TRBJ1-3; D remains unclear. Trimming took 3 bases from V and 1 from J, leaving 7 bases between them. The CDR3 length is 14 residues. CDR3 coding DNA: TGTGCCAGCAGTTTTGCGGTTTCTGGAAACACCATATATTTT. It yields the protein CASSFAVSGNTIYF.

This clonotype appeared many times. This chain connects TRBV24-1 to TRBJ2-2, with D possibly TRBD2 on 5 matching bases. The germline V gene has CDR1 KGHDR and CDR2 SFDVKD. V lost 8 bases and J lost 5, with 11 bases in between. There are 13 residues in the CDR3. CDR3: CATTAEVTGELFF. The CDR3 DNA reads TGTGCCACCACCGCGGAGGTGACCGGGGAGCTGTTTTTT.

The chain couples TRBV4-1 to TRBJ1-6; 7 nucleotides align to TRBD1. After removal of 3 bases from V and 9 bases from J, the junction contained 8 bases not matched to a gene. The CDR3 loop spans 15 amino acids. Germline CDR1 reads MGHRA; CDR2 reads YSYEKL. As DNA, the CDR3 is TGCGCCAGCAGCCACGGGACAGTTTTGAGTTCACCCCTCCACTTT. It translates to CASSHGTVLSSPLHF.

This clonotype came up a few times. The chain uses TRBV5-6 and TRBJ1-5; tentatively, D is TRBD1 (5 bases). The germline V gene encodes CDR1 SGHDT and CDR2 YYEEEE. This CDR3 is built from 15 residues. The V gene lost 1 base and the J gene lost 3 bases, with 11 bases spanning the gap. The CDR3 loop is CASSLYGQTNQPQHF. As DNA, the CDR3 is TGTGCCAGCAGCTTGTATGGACAAACCAATCAGCCCCAGCATTTT.

Many counts were recorded for this clonotype. The chain has TRBV12-3 or TRBV12-4 and TRBJ2-7; D not certain. Trimming shortened V by 6 bases and J by 2 bases, and 17 bases separated the two germline ends. CDR3 length: 15 residues. The DNA of the CDR3 is TGTGCCAGCAGCCTAGGTGGCAGCCGCCCCTACGAGCAGTACTTC. Translated: CASSLGGSRPYEQYF.

This chain links TRBV7-9 with TRBJ2-1, with D tentatively TRBD2 (5 bases). CDR3 length equals 13 residues. Trimming removed 2 bases from V and 8 bases from J, with 10 bases in between. CDR1 is SEHNR, CDR2 FQNEAQ, per germline (reference sequence). The CDR3 here is CASSLRGRHEQFF. The CDR3 DNA sequence: TGTGCCAGCAGCTTACGTGGGAGACATGAGCAGTTCTTC.

This clonotype was seen repeatedly, ten times or more. This chain connects TRBV5-6 to TRBJ2-5; D is perhaps TRBD2 (5 bases). CDR1 and CDR2 from the germline V gene are SGHDT and YYEEEE. CDR3 length equals 14 residues. Trimming cost V 0 bases and J 0 bases, with 6 bases left between them. CDR3 DNA sequence: TGTGCCAGCAGCTTGGGGCGGGACCAAGAGACCCAGTACTTC. Residues: CASSLGRDQETQYF.

The chain is built from TRBV20-1 and TRBJ2-6; a weak D match, TRBD2 (5 bases). This CDR3 is 15 amino acids long. CDR1 is DFQATT, CDR2 SNEGSKA, per germline (reference sequence). Between the trimmed V and J ends, which lost 5 bases and 0 bases, there was a span of 11 bases. Written as DNA, the CDR3 is TGCAGTGCTCAAAGGACTTCCTCTGGGGCCAACGTCCTGACTTTC. Protein: CSAQRTSSGANVLTF.

This clonotype has at least ten counts. V usage is TRBV12-3 or TRBV12-4 and J usage is TRBJ1-2, with D possibly TRBD1 on 6 matching bases. This CDR3 has 12 amino acids. The ends were cut back, 3 bases at V and 7 bases at J, with 9 bases in the middle. The CDR3 bases are TGTGCCAGCAGTTTCAGGGGAGTTGGCTACACCTTC. Protein sequence: CASSFRGVGYTF.

This clonotype was recorded many times. The V gene is TRBV28, the J gene TRBJ1-5; D unresolved. The CDR3 contains 15 residues. The germline V gene has CDR1 MDHEN and CDR2 SYDVKM. The V end was cut by 4 bases, the J end by 3 bases, with 13 bases between. In DNA, the CDR3 is TGTGCCAGCAGTTCAGTGTTGAGCCTCAATCAGCCCCAGCATTTT. Translated, it gives CASSSVLSLNQPQHF. The whole variable domain, remainder taken from reference TRBV28 and TRBJ1-5, is DVKVTQSSRYLVKRTGEKVFLECVQDMDHENMFWYRQDPGLGLRLIYFSYDVKMKEKGDIPEGYSVSREKKERFSLILESASTNQTSMYLCASSSVLSLNQPQHFGDGTRLSIL.

About this clonotype itself: An end of the junction does not agree with germline; a read error may underlie this. The chain's CDR3 is CASSLVLITGEVFF. CDR3 DNA sequence: TGTGCCAGCAGCTTGGTACTGATCACCGGGGAGGTGTTTTTT. The rearrangement uses TRBV5-5 and TRBJ2-2; the D gene is possibly TRBD2 (6 bases). CDR1 SGHKS and CDR2 YYEKEE come from the germline V gene (reference sequence). CDR3 length: 14 amino acids.

The table lists this clonotype with a few counts. CDR3 protein: CASSSRDRGGGYTF. CDR3 in DNA: TGTGCCAGCAGTTCGCGGGACAGGGGTGGGGGCTACACCTTC. The chain links TRBV28 to TRBJ1-2; TRBD1 matches at 10 bases. The CDR3 consists of 14 residues. V gave up 4 bases and J gave up 8 bases; unmatched junction bases: 7. Germline loops: CDR1 MDHEN, CDR2 SYDVKM.

This clonotype was observed many times. The chain joins TRBV12-3 or TRBV12-4 to TRBJ1-1; possible D gene TRBD1, 5 bases. The CDR3 spans 15 residues. The V end lost 3 bases, the J end lost 7 bases, and 18 bases lay between the germline ends. CDR3 DNA: TGTGCCAGCAGTTTCGTGAAGGGGTACGCCAATGAAGCTTTCTTT. Protein product: CASSFVKGYANEAFF.

This clonotype was observed at least ten times. The chain has TRBV12-3 or TRBV12-4 and TRBJ2-7; no clear D. The CDR3 is made up of 13 amino acids. V was pared by 3 bases and J by 4 bases, with 10 bases between. CDR3 region: CASSLSPMYEQYV. The CDR3 DNA reads as TGTGCCAGCAGTTTGTCTCCAATGTACGAGCAGTACGTC.

This clonotype was observed many times. This chain links TRBV12-3 or TRBV12-4 with TRBJ2-3; no firm D call. The ends were cut back, 5 bases at V and 7 bases at J, with 7 bases in the middle. This CDR3 contains 11 residues. Here the CDR3 DNA reads TGTGCCAGCAGTCCTTCTTATACGCAGTATTTT. Translating it yields CASSPSYTQYF.

This clonotype was seen ten or more times. The chain is built from TRBV6-1 and TRBJ2-1, with TRBD1 as a possible D gene (6 bases). The CDR3 covers 18 residues. Trimming cost V 5 bases and J 0 bases, with 20 bases left between them. The germline CDR1 and CDR2 sequences are MNHNS and SASEGT. Here the CDR3 reads CASSKGLPGQSSYNEQFF. CDR3 DNA: TGTGCCAGCAGTAAAGGACTCCCGGGACAAAGCTCCTACAATGAGCAGTTCTTC.

This clonotype appeared many times. The chain recombines TRBV20-1 with TRBJ1-2; D call uncertain. The CDR3 has 13 amino acids. Germline V lookup: CDR1 DFQATT, CDR2 SNEGSKA (reference sequence). Trimming shortened V by 0 bases and J by 5 bases, and 10 bases separated the two germline ends. The CDR3 is CSAREEHLYGYTF. The CDR3 bases are TGCAGTGCTAGAGAGGAACACCTATATGGCTACACCTTC.

This clonotype was recorded at least ten times. V gene TRBV7-9 combines with J gene TRBJ1-4; 10 nucleotides line up with TRBD1. In germline, CDR1 is SEHNR, CDR2 FQNEAQ (reference sequence). The V gene end was trimmed by 5 bases and the J gene end by 6 bases; junction bases not matched to a gene: 6. The CDR3 is 15 amino acids. The CDR3 is CASSQWTGGDEKLFF. CDR3 DNA sequence: TGTGCCAGCAGCCAGTGGACAGGGGGTGATGAAAAACTGTTTTTT. The full variable domain, rest sourced from reference TRBV7-9 and TRBJ1-4, is DTGVSQNPRHKITKRGQNVTFRCDPISEHNRLYWYRQTLGQGPEFLTYFQNEAQLEKSRLLSDRFSAERPKGSFSTLEIQRTEQGDSAMYLCASSQWTGGDEKLFFGSGTQLSVL.